The clone carrying this T cell receptor (beta chain) was counted a few times. To make TCR beta libraries, researchers used iRepertoire HTBI primers and Arm-PCR of CDR3 regions. Each CDR3 protein is one row after TCRdb ran MiXCR on the multiplex PCR reads. The table includes about 610,000 distinct CDR3 sequences, more than 15% detected once. V lost 5 bases to trimming and J lost 0 bases; unmatched junction nucleotides: 4. This CDR3 is 14 amino acids long. From germline, CDR1 is MNHEY and CDR2 SVGEGT. The entry originates in a study of regulatory T cells in long-lasting Graves disease. Documented time point: newly diagnosed GD, antithyroid drugs for less than 3 months. Generation of the TCR library employed RNA extracted from PBMCs. The sample was also linked to a second study, of T cells in Graves' hyperthyroidism and ophthalmopathy. As that study records: Initially, a first-round RT-PCR of the TCR CDR3 employed the HTBI primer set.

This TCR was sampled from a man between 18 and 29 years old with Graves disease. V usage is TRBV6-2 or TRBV6-3 and J usage is TRBJ2-7; TRBD1 matches 7 bases. This specimen was peripheral blood mononuclear cells (PBMCs), taken at new diagnosis, from a patient treated with antithyroid drugs. CDR3 nucleotides: TGTGCCAGCAGTACAAACAGGGGCTCCTACGAGCAGTACTTC. Encoded protein: CASSTNRGSYEQYF.